The 2 T cell receptor beta chains presented below share a single source sample, sequenced in a study of T cell clonotyping in hematopoietic cell transplantation. Here immunoSEQ multiplex PCR was the method, and the copy in TCRdb shows in-frame clones only, minus some. This sample yields about 5,700 clones, of which about 25% are seen a single time; roughly an eighth belongs to the top ten. This specimen was peripheral blood mononuclear cells, taken 180 days after allogeneic stem cell transplant. The receptor set was obtained from a male patient in his 40s who had an allogeneic stem cell transplant from an unrelated donor, so the T cells may come from the graft donor. Some clones in this sample may be carry-over from other donors' samples.

This clone was seen more than once but under ten times. CDR3 protein: CASTHGTGLNYGYTF. DNA for the CDR3: TGTGCCAGCACCCATGGGACAGGGCTTAACTATGGCTACACCTTC. V usage is TRBV6-5 and J usage is TRBJ1-2; TRBD1 agrees at 9 bases. Germline CDR1 MNHEY, CDR2 SVGAGI. J gave up 1 base and V 7 bases, and 7 bases lay outside the gene matches. The CDR3 contains 15 residues.

This clone was observed a handful of times. The V gene is TRBV6-1, the J gene TRBJ1-1; D ambiguous. The CDR3 has 13 residues. The ends were cut back, 3 bases at V and 3 bases at J, with 8 bases in the middle. From germline, CDR1 is MNHNS and CDR2 SASEGT. The CDR3 region is CASSEVSYTEAFF. The CDR3 DNA reads TGTGCCAGCAGTGAGGTGTCGTACACTGAAGCTTTCTTT.